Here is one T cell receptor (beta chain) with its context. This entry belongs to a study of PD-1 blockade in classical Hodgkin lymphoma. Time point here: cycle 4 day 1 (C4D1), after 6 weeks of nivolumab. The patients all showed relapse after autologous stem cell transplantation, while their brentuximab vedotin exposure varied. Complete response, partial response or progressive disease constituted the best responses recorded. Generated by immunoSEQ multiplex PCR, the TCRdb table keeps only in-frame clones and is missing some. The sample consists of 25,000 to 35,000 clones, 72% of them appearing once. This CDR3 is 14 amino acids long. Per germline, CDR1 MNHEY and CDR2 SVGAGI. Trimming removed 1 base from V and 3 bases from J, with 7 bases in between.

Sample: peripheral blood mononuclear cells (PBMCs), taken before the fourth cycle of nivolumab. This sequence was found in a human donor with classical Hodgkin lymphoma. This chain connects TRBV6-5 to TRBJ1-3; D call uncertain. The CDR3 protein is CASSYLGFGNTIYF. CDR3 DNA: TGTGCCAGCAGTTACTTGGGGTTTGGAAACACCATATATTTT.